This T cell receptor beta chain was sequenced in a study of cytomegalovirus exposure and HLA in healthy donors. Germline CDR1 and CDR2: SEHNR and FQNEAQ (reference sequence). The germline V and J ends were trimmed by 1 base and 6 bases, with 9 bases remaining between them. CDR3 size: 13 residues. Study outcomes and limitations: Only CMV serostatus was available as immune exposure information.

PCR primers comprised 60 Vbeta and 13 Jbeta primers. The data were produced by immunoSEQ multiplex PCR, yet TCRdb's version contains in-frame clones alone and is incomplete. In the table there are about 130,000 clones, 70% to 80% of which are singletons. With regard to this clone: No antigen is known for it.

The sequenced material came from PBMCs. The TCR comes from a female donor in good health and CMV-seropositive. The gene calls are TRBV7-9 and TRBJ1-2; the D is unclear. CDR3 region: CASSLGQADGYTF. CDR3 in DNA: TGTGCCAGCAGCTTAGGGCAGGCCGATGGCTACACCTTC.